The present entry profiles one T cell receptor (beta chain) with its context. Its antigen is undetermined. This record comes from a study of cytomegalovirus exposure and HLA in healthy donors. Study-wide background: An early data release held about 85 million unique TCRs from HLA-typed donors. Study-wide points: Most CMV-associated TCR beta chains were later found to appear HLA-restricted. Trimming of TCR beta V- and J-genes showed a link, identified in a later analysis, to a missense DCLRE1C variant. The records held CMV serostatus as the only immune exposure information.

V gave up 5 bases and J gave up 5 bases, with 19 bases separating them. CDR1 GTSNPN and CDR2 SVGIG come from the germline V gene (reference sequence). The length of the CDR3 is 15 residues. Both 60 Vbeta primers and 13 Jbeta primers went into the PCR. Sequencing was performed with immunoSEQ multiplex PCR; in TCRdb, only in-frame clones are kept and a portion is missing. The data contain roughly 180,000 clones, 65% to 90% of them singletons. The clonotype comes from a girl aged 2-10 years in good health and CMV-seropositive. The chain combines TRBV30 with TRBJ2-1; D perhaps matches TRBD2 (5 bases). The sequenced sample was PBMCs. CDR3 protein: CAWDGGRPTDNEQFF. The CDR3 nucleotides are TGTGCCTGGGACGGAGGCAGACCAACGGACAATGAGCAGTTCTTC.